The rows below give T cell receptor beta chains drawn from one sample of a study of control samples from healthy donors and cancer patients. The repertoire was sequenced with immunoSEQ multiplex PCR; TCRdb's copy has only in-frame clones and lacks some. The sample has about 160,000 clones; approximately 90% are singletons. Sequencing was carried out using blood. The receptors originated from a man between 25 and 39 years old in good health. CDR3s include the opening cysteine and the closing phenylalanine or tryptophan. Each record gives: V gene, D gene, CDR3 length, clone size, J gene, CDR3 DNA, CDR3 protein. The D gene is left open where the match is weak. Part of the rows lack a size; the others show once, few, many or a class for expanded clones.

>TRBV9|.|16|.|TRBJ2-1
TGTGCCAGCAGTCCCAGGAATCCGGACTCCTACAATGAGCAGTTCTTC
CASSPRNPDSYNEQFF
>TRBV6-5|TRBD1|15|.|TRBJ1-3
TGTGCCAGCAGTTCGACAGGGGACCCTGGAAACACCATATATTTT
CASSSTGDPGNTIYF
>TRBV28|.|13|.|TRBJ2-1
TGTGCCACGATTAGCGGCTCCTACAATGAGCAGTTCTTC
CATISGSYNEQFF
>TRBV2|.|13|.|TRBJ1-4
TGTGCCAGCACCAAGGGTAGTAATGAAAAACTGTTTTTT
CASTKGSNEKLFF
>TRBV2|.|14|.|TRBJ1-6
TGTGCCAGCGGGTTGAGCTCCTATAATTCACCCCTCCACTTT
CASGLSSYNSPLHF
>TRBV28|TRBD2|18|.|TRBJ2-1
TGTGCCAGCAGTCCATCCGCCCAGCGGGGGATCCAATACAATGAGCAGTTCTTC
CASSPSAQRGIQYNEQFF
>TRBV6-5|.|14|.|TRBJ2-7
TGTGCCAGCAGCCCCGGGGGGCTGGGGTACGAGCAGTACTTC
CASSPGGLGYEQYF
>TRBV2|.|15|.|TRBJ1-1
TGTGCCAGCAGTCGGGGAGAGATTCGTAACACTGAAGCTTTCTTT
CASSRGEIRNTEAFF
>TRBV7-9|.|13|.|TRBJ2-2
TGTGCCAGCAGCATTGGGACCACCGGGGAGCTGTTTTTT
CASSIGTTGELFF
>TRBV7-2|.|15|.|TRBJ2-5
TGTGCCAGCAGCTTACACATGACTGGTCAAGAGACCCAGTACTTC
CASSLHMTGQETQYF
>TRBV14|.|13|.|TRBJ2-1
TGTGCCAGCAGTTCAGACCGGGGATGGGAGCAGTTCTTC
CASSSDRGWEQFF
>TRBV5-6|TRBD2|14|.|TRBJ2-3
TGTGCCAGCAGCTTGGCCGGGGGGGCGGCTACGCAGTATTTT
CASSLAGGAATQYF
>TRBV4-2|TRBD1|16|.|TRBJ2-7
TGTGCCAGCAGCCAAGGGGAAATCAGACAGGGGCGCGAGCAGTACTTC
CASSQGEIRQGREQYF
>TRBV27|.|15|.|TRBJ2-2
TGTGCCAGCAGTTTAGACCAAATCAACACCGGGGAGCTGTTTTTT
CASSLDQINTGELFF
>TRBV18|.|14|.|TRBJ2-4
TGTGCCAGCTCACCCCCGGGACGGGGAAACATTCAGTACTTC
CASSPPGRGNIQYF
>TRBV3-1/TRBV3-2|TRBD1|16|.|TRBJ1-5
TGTGCCAGCAGCGAATTACAGGGGAAGGGCAATCAGCCCCAGCATTTT
CASSELQGKGNQPQHF
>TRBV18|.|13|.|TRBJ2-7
TGTGCCAGCTCACCACCTGAGGCCTACGAGCAGTACTTC
CASSPPEAYEQYF
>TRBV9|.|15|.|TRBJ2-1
TGTGCCAGCAGCGTAGATGGCGGGTCCCTGGGGGAGCAGTTCTTC
CASSVDGGSLGEQFF
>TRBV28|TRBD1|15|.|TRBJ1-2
TGTGCCAGCAGTGGAGGGACAGGGCCTCTTAAAGGCTACACCTTC
CASSGGTGPLKGYTF
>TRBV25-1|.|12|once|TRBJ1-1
TGTGCCAGCAGGGTAGGGCTTACTGAAGCTTTCTTT
CASRVGLTEAFF
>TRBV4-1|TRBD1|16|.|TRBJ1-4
TGCGCCAGCAGCCCCTACAGGGGACAACTAAAAGAAAAACTGTTTTTT
CASSPYRGQLKEKLFF
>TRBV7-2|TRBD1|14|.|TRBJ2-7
TGTGCCAGCAGTTCCCGGGACAGCTCCTACGAGCAGTACTTC
CASSSRDSSYEQYF
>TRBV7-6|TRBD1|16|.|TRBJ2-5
TGTGCCAGCAGCCGCCGGCAGGGGGCGATTAAAGAGACCCAGTACTTC
CASSRRQGAIKETQYF
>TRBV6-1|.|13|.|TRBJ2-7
TGTGCCAGCAGTGACAGGGGGGACTACGAGCAGTACTTC
CASSDRGDYEQYF
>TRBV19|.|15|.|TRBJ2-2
TGTGCCAGTAGTCTGTACAGAGTGAACACCGGGGAGCTGTTTTTT
CASSLYRVNTGELFF
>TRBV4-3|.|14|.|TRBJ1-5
TGCGCCAGCAGCCAAGGGATTAGGGTTCAGCCCCAGCATTTT
CASSQGIRVQPQHF
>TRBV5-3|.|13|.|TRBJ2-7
TGTGCCAGAAGCTTAGTTTTTTCCTACGAGCAGTACTTC
CARSLVFSYEQYF
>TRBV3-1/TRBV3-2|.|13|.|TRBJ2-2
TGTGCCAGCAGCCAGACGGGAACCGGGGAGCTGTTTTTT
CASSQTGTGELFF
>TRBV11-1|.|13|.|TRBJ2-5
TGTGCCAGCAGCGGAGGGATTCGGGAGACCCAGTACTTC
CASSGGIRETQYF
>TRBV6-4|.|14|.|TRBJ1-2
TGTGCCAGCAGTGACTCGTCCAGGGTGGATGGCTACACCTTC
CASSDSSRVDGYTF
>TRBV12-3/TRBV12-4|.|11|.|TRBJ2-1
TGTGCCAGCAGTTTCCGGAGAGAGCAGTTCTTC
CASSFRREQFF
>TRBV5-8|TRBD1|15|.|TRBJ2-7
TGTGCCAGCAGCTTCAGGGACAGGGTCGCCTACGAGCAGTACTTC
CASSFRDRVAYEQYF
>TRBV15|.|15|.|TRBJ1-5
TGTGCCACCAGCCGAGGGGGGGATGGCAATCAGCCCCAGCATTTT
CATSRGGDGNQPQHF
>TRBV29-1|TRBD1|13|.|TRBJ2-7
TGCAGCGGCACTCAGGGGGCAGGCTACGAGCAGTACTTC
CSGTQGAGYEQYF
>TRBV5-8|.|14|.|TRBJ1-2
TGTGCCAGCAGCCTGGGTTTAGTAGGCTATGGCTACACCTTC
CASSLGLVGYGYTF
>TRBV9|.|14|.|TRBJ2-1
TGTGCCAGCAGCGTAGATCGCAAGTACAATGAGCAGTTCTTC
CASSVDRKYNEQFF
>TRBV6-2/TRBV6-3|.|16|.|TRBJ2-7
TGTGCCAGCAGTTACGGCCTGGGGGGCGTCATCCACGAGCAGTACTTC
CASSYGLGGVIHEQYF
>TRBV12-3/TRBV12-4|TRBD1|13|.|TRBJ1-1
TGTGCCAGCAGTTCAGGGGGCCGGACTGAAGCTTTCTTT
CASSSGGRTEAFF
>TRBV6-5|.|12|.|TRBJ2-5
TGTGCCAGCACCTCAACCCGGGAGACCCAGTACTTC
CASTSTRETQYF
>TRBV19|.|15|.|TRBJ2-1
TGTGCCAGTAGTATCACAGAGAGCTCCTACAATGAGCAGTTCTTC
CASSITESSYNEQFF
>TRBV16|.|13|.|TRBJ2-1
TGTGCCAGCAGCCCTCAGACCTACAATGAGCAGTTCTTC
CASSPQTYNEQFF
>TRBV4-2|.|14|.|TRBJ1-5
TGTGCCAGCAGCCAAGGGCCCAGCAATCAGCCCCAGCATTTT
CASSQGPSNQPQHF
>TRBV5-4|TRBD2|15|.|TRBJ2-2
TGTGCCAGCAGCTTGACGACTAGCGGGCCCGGGGAGCTGTTTTTT
CASSLTTSGPGELFF
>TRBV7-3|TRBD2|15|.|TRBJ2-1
TGTGCCAGCAGCCCCTGGGGCGGGAGATACAATGAGCAGTTCTTC
CASSPWGGRYNEQFF
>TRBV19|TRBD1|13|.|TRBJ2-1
TGTGCCAGTAGTACGACAGGGGGCAGGGAGCAGTTCTTC
CASSTTGGREQFF
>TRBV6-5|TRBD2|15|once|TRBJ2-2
TGTGCCAGCAGCGCCGAGAGGACTAGTGTCGGGGAGCTGTTTTTT
CASSAERTSVGELFF
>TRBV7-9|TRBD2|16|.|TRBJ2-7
TGTGCCAGCAGCGCCGGGACTAGCGGGGGCACCTACGAGCAGTACTTC
CASSAGTSGGTYEQYF
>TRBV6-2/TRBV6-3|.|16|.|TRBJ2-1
TGTGCCAGCAGTTACGTAAAGCTGCCCTATCCAAATGAGCAGTTCTTC
CASSYVKLPYPNEQFF
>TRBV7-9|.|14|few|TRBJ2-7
TGTGCCAGCAGCTACCGGGACAAGAGCTACGAGCAGTACTTC
CASSYRDKSYEQYF
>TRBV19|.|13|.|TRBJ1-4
TGTGCCAGTAGTAGGCAGGGTGGAGAAAAACTGTTTTTT
CASSRQGGEKLFF
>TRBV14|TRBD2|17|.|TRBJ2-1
TGTGCCAGCAGCCTCGGACTAGCGGCCTTCTCCTACAATGAGCAGTTCTTC
CASSLGLAAFSYNEQFF
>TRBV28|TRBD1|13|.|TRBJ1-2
TGTGCCATCCCTCTCTGGACAGGCTATGGCTACACCTTC
CAIPLWTGYGYTF
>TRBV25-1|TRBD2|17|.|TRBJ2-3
TGTGCCAGCAGTGAATTTCGAGCGGGAGGACACACAGATACGCAGTATTTT
CASSEFRAGGHTDTQYF